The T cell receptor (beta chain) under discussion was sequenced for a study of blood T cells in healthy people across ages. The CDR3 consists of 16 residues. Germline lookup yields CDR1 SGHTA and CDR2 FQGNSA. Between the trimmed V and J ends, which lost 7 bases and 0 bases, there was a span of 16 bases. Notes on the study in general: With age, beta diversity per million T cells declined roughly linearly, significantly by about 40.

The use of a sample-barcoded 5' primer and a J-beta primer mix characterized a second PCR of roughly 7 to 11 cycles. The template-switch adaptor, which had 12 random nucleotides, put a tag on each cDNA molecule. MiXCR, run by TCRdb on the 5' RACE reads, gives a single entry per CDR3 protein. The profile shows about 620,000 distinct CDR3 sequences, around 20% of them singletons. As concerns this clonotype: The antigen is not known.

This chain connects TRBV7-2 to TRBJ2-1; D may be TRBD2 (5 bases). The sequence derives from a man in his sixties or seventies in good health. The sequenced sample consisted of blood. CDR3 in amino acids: CASNNPGESSYNEQFF. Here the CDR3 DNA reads TGTGCCAGCAACAACCCCGGGGAGAGCTCCTACAATGAGCAGTTCTTC.